The 19 T cell receptor beta chains given below trace back to one sample, sequenced in a study of blood T cell repertoires in COVID-19. TCRdb's copy holds only in-frame clones and misses some; the assay was immunoSEQ multiplex PCR. The sample has 350,000 to 450,000 clones, roughly nine tenths seen once. Input material: PBMCs or T cells enriched from blood (not recorded which). These receptors all stem from a man aged 25-45 years who had recovered from COVID-19.

This clone was detected only once. The V gene is TRBV28, the J gene TRBJ1-1; 8 positions match TRBD1. The germline V gene has CDR1 MDHEN and CDR2 SYDVKM. CDR3 length equals 15 residues. The CDR3 spells CAIYEAGGVNTEAFF. For the CDR3, the DNA is TGTGCTATTTACGAGGCAGGGGGCGTGAACACTGAAGCTTTCTTT. The full variable domain, completed using reference TRBV28 and TRBJ1-1, is DVKVTQSSRYLVKRTGEKVFLECVQDMDHENMFWYRQDPGLGLRLIYFSYDVKMKEKGDIPEGYSVSREKKERFSLILESASTNQTSMYLCAIYEAGGVNTEAFFGQGTRLTVV.

The chain couples TRBV6-2 or TRBV6-3 to TRBJ1-1; D is perhaps TRBD1 (5 bases). This CDR3 spans 13 amino acids. V was clipped by 6 bases and J by 5 bases, with 13 bases between them. From germline, CDR1 is MNHEY and CDR2 SVGEGT. The CDR3 loop is CASSRRGLTEAFF. The CDR3 DNA is TGTGCCAGCAGCCGCCGGGGGTTGACTGAAGCTTTCTTT.

The chain joins TRBV2 to TRBJ1-2; TRBD1 matches at 7 bases. With 7 bases clipped from V and 4 bases from J, the junction kept 12 bases outside the gene matches. Per germline, CDR1 SNHLY and CDR2 FYNNEI. This CDR3 has 15 residues. In DNA form, the CDR3 reads TGTGCCAGCACCGGAGGGGACAGCGAATTCTATGGCTACACCTTC. It encodes CASTGGDSEFYGYTF.

The chain employs TRBV6-1 and TRBJ2-2; the D is unclear. Trimming removed 2 bases from V and 5 bases from J, with 6 bases in between. The CDR3 has 13 residues. Germline values: CDR1 MNHNS, CDR2 SASEGT. This CDR3 is CASSESRTGELFF. CDR3 sequence (DNA): TGTGCCAGCAGTGAATCGCGTACCGGGGAGCTGTTTTTT.

This chain uses TRBV5-4 with TRBJ2-3, with 8 bases fitting TRBD2. From germline, CDR1 is SGHNT and CDR2 YYREEE (reference sequence). The CDR3 has 15 residues. Trimming removed 2 bases from V and 5 bases from J; junction bases left unmatched: 7. The CDR3 spells CASSLQRGLGDTQYF. DNA of the CDR3: TGTGCCAGCAGCTTACAGCGGGGGCTAGGAGATACGCAGTATTTT.

The chain couples TRBV7-9 to TRBJ2-2, with 11 bases fitting TRBD1. The germline gives CDR1 SEHNR, CDR2 FQNEAQ (reference sequence). V trimming: 1 base; J trimming: 2 bases; junction bases outside the gene matches: 0. This CDR3 is built from 16 residues. The DNA for the CDR3 is TGTGCCAGCAGCTTAGGGACAGGGGGCAACACCGGGGAGCTGTTTTTT. It is translated as CASSLGTGGNTGELFF.

This sequence joins TRBV28 and TRBJ1-5; tentatively, D is TRBD1 (6 bases). CDR3 length equals 15 residues. The germline CDR1 and CDR2 sequences are MDHEN and SYDVKM. The V end was cut by 11 bases, the J end by 0 bases, with 17 bases between. The CDR3 DNA reads as TGTGCCGGTAGGGGGGGACAAAATAGCAATCAGCCCCAGCATTTT. Amino acids: CAGRGGQNSNQPQHF.

The chain is built from TRBV21-1 and TRBJ1-1; the D call in the table, TRBD1, was not verified against the DNA. TRBV21-1 is marked as a pseudogene. The CDR3 spans 12 residues. CDR3 nucleotides: TGTGCCAGCAGCAAGGGTGACAGGAGGGCTTTCTTT. Amino acids: CASSKGDRRAFF.

This clone was found once. This chain joins TRBV5-1 and TRBJ1-4; 7 bases are shared with TRBD1. Germline CDR1 and CDR2: SGHRS and YFSETQ. Trimming cost V 4 bases and J 6 bases; bases outside gene matches: 12. The CDR3 length is 16 residues. CDR3 amino acids: CASSTGGGGAYEKLFF. For the CDR3, the DNA is TGCGCCAGCAGCACGGGTGGAGGGGGCGCTTATGAAAAACTGTTTTTT.

A single count supports this clone. The chain has TRBV5-5 and TRBJ2-6, with 11 bases matching TRBD2. Germline values: CDR1 SGHKS, CDR2 YYEKEE (reference sequence). V shed 0 bases and J 0 bases; nucleotides not matched to a gene: 5. CDR3 length equals 19 residues. CDR3 loop: CASSLVGTSGSSGANVLTF. The CDR3 nucleotides are TGTGCCAGCAGCTTGGTGGGAACTAGCGGGAGCTCTGGGGCCAACGTCCTGACTTTC.

The genes are TRBV2 and TRBJ2-7; tentative D call: TRBD1 (6 bases). Trimming removed 5 bases at V and 3 bases at J, with 11 bases between. The CDR3 length is 13 residues. The germline V gene encodes CDR1 SNHLY and CDR2 FYNNEI. The CDR3 nucleotides are TGTGCCAGCAGTTTTGGACAGAACTACGAGCAGTACTTC. Encoded protein: CASSFGQNYEQYF. The variable domain in full, completed from reference TRBV2 and TRBJ2-7, reads EPEVTQTPSHQVTQMGQEVILRCVPISNHLYFYWYRQILGQKVEFLVSFYNNEISEKSEIFDDQFSVERPDGSNFTLKIRSTKLEDSAMYFCASSFGQNYEQYFGPGTRLTVT.

V gene TRBV28 combines with J gene TRBJ1-5; 9 bases map to TRBD1. Germline CDR1 reads MDHEN; CDR2 reads SYDVKM. The CDR3 is 14 residues long. J was trimmed by 4 bases and V by 6 bases; bases with no gene match: 4. The DNA for the CDR3 is TGTGCCAGCAGATCCGGGACAGGGAATCAGCCCCAGCATTTT. Translating it yields CASRSGTGNQPQHF.

The CDR3 DNA is TGTGCCAGCAGCCGACAGGGACACGTCGGGTATGGCTACACCTTC. Its protein product is CASSRQGHVGYGYTF. The chain employs TRBV14 and TRBJ1-2; 7 bases fit TRBD1. The CDR3 runs 15 residues. Germline trimming cut 4 bases from V and 5 bases from J; bases unmatched to any gene: 10. The germline V gene encodes CDR1 SGHDN and CDR2 FVKESK.

V is TRBV30 and J is TRBJ1-5; perhaps TRBD1 as D (5 bases). This CDR3 is built from 15 residues. Germline values: CDR1 GTSNPN, CDR2 SVGIG (reference sequence). V was shortened by 2 bases and J by 3 bases, with 14 bases between the two germline ends. The CDR3 loop reads CAWSHQGLTNQPQHF. For the CDR3, the DNA is TGTGCCTGGAGTCATCAGGGTCTGACCAATCAGCCCCAGCATTTT.

V and J are TRBV28 and TRBJ1-5; 9 bases are shared with TRBD1. The CDR3 spans 13 residues. V was clipped by 10 bases and J by 1 base; unmatched bases: 2. Germline CDR1 and CDR2: MDHEN and SYDVKM. Written as DNA, the CDR3 is TGTGCCACCGACAGGGGGAGCAATCAGCCCCAGCATTTT. As protein: CATDRGSNQPQHF.

The chain is built from TRBV5-1 and TRBJ2-3, with TRBD2 matching 7 bases. The CDR3 length is 15 residues. V was pared by 1 base and J by 3 bases, with 5 bases of the junction left unmatched. Germline-derived CDR1 and CDR2 are SGHRS and YFSETQ. The CDR3 sequence: CASSLRGLGTDTQYF. DNA of the CDR3: TGCGCCAGCAGCTTGAGAGGACTAGGAACAGATACGCAGTATTTT.

V usage is TRBV27 and J usage is TRBJ2-7, with 13 bases matching TRBD2. In germline, CDR1 is MNHEY, CDR2 SMNVEV (reference sequence). This CDR3 comprises 19 residues. V gave up 3 bases and J gave up 2 bases; unmatched junction bases: 13. CDR3: CASSFAGLAGDGRPYEQYF. The DNA of the CDR3 is TGTGCCAGCAGTTTTGCAGGACTAGCGGGAGACGGTCGTCCCTACGAGCAGTACTTC.

V is TRBV19 and J is TRBJ2-3; possibly TRBD2 for D (7 bases). This CDR3 is built from 14 residues. V was shortened by 4 bases and J by 5 bases, with 13 bases between the two germline ends. Per germline, CDR1 LNHDA and CDR2 SQIVND (reference sequence). CDR3 nucleotide sequence: TGTGCCAGTAGTAGGGCGGGGGCCATAGATACGCAGTATTTT. It is translated as CASSRAGAIDTQYF. Full variable domain (rest looked up from reference TRBV19 and TRBJ2-3): DGGITQSPKYLFRKEGQNVTLSCEQNLNHDAMYWYRQDPGQGLRLIYYSQIVNDFQKGDIAEGYSVSREKKESFPLTVTSAQKNPTAFYLCASSRAGAIDTQYFGPGTRLTVL.

The genes are TRBV20-1 and TRBJ2-1, with 8 bases lining up with TRBD2. The ends lost 6 bases at V and 14 bases at J; junction bases unmatched: 9. The CDR3 sequence is 11 residues long. Germline lookup yields CDR1 DFQATT and CDR2 SNEGSKA (reference sequence). CDR3 residues: CSALQREREFF. CDR3 sequence (DNA): TGCAGTGCCCTTCAGCGGGAGAGGGAGTTCTTC.